A single sample is the source of the 21 T cell receptor beta chains below, sequenced in a study of T cells in Graves' hyperthyroidism and ophthalmopathy. RNA transcripts yielded amplified TCR beta CDR3 regions. Using the HTBI primer set, a first-round RT-PCR was run on the TCR CDR3. One entry per CDR3 protein results from TCRdb running MiXCR on the multiplex PCR reads. Of roughly 290,000 distinct CDR3 sequences in the sample, 12% to 15% were seen once. The sequencing sample was made of blood. These receptors came from a woman between 40 and 55 years old with Graves' hyperthyroidism.

The chain combines TRBV6-4 with TRBJ2-7; tentatively, D is TRBD2 (5 bases). V was clipped by 2 bases and J by 5 bases, with 10 bases between them. The CDR3 extends over 13 amino acids. Germline V gene data show CDR1 as MRHNA and CDR2 as SNTAGT. The CDR3 region is CASSDRGGDEQYF. CDR3 DNA sequence: TGTGCCAGCAGTGACCGGGGTGGGGACGAGCAGTACTTC.

Points on this clonotype: A read error is possible here, since a much larger clone lies one base away. This chain links TRBV5-1 with TRBJ2-3, with 8 bases fitting TRBD1. The V gene's germline CDR1 is SGHRS and CDR2 YFSETQ. The CDR3 runs 14 residues. CDR3 amino acids: CASSFDRGTDAQYF. The CDR3 coding sequence is TGTGCCAGCAGCTTTGACAGGGGAACAGATGCGCAGTATTTT.

The V and J genes are TRBV20-1 and TRBJ2-3; 8 bases align to TRBD2. V was clipped by 0 bases and J by 2 bases; unmatched bases: 4. Germline V gene sequence: CDR1 DFQATT, CDR2 SNEGSKA (reference sequence). There are 15 residues in the CDR3. The CDR3 coding sequence is TGCAGTGCTAGAGAGGGTAGCGGGGACACAGATACGCAGTATTTT. Translated: CSAREGSGDTDTQYF.

At least ten counts were recorded for this clonotype. V and J are TRBV2 and TRBJ1-4; TRBD1 is a possible D gene (6 bases). Germline-derived CDR1 and CDR2 are SNHLY and FYNNEI. V lost 4 bases to trimming and J lost 7 bases, with 16 bases between them. The CDR3 is made up of 15 amino acids. CDR3 residues: CASSVNQGRGEKLFF. As DNA, the CDR3 is TGTGCCAGCAGTGTTAACCAGGGGCGGGGTGAAAAACTGTTTTTT.

Many counts were recorded for this clonotype. The chain couples TRBV12-3 or TRBV12-4 to TRBJ2-2, with D possibly matching TRBD1 (6 bases). Trimming removed 1 base at V and 5 bases at J, with 8 bases between. This CDR3 region has 14 residues. In DNA form, the CDR3 reads TGTGCCAGCAGTTTAGACAGGGCAACCGGGGAGCTGTTTTTT. Translating it yields CASSLDRATGELFF.

This clonotype has a count of ten or more. Here the CDR3 reads CASSEARTGNTIYF. The CDR3 DNA is TGTGCCAGCAGTGAAGCTCGGACTGGAAACACCATATATTTT. This sequence joins TRBV6-1 and TRBJ1-3, with D unresolved. The CDR3 sequence is 14 residues long. V was clipped by 0 bases and J by 2 bases, with 5 bases between them. In germline, CDR1 is MNHNS, CDR2 SASEGT.

There are many counts of this clonotype. V usage is TRBV19 and J usage is TRBJ1-5; perhaps TRBD1 as D (5 bases). V was shortened by 5 bases and J by 4 bases, with 6 bases between the two germline ends. The CDR3 extends over 12 amino acids. Germline assignment: CDR1 LNHDA and CDR2 SQIVND (reference sequence). This CDR3 reads CASSYRNQPQHF. In DNA form, the CDR3 reads TGTGCCAGTAGTTACAGGAATCAGCCCCAGCATTTT.

This clonotype was detected ten times or more. The chain joins TRBV30 to TRBJ1-2; D uncertain. The CDR3 length is 14 residues. Trimming left V 4 bases short and J 5 bases short, with 17 bases between. Per the germline V gene, CDR1 is GTSNPN and CDR2 is SVGIG (reference sequence). The CDR3 loop reads CAWKGTVVSYGYTF. As DNA, the CDR3 is TGTGCCTGGAAGGGTACTGTAGTTTCGTATGGCTACACCTTC.

This clonotype was counted a few times. The gene calls are TRBV12-3 or TRBV12-4 and TRBJ1-5, with 7 bases identical to TRBD1. This CDR3 spans 14 amino acids. V gave up 6 bases and J gave up 4 bases; unmatched junction bases: 6. The DNA for the CDR3 is TGTGCCAGCAGCCCGGGACAGTTAAATCAGCCCCAGCATTTT. It codes for CASSPGQLNQPQHF.

This clonotype was counted many times. The chain combines TRBV11-2 with TRBJ2-1; D gene unclear. The CDR3 loop spans 11 amino acids. Trimming left V 2 bases short and J 6 bases short, with 2 bases between. Germline V gives CDR1 SGHAT, CDR2 FQNNGV. The CDR3 sequence: CASSLLNEQFF. Here the CDR3 DNA reads TGTGCCAGCAGCTTACTCAATGAGCAGTTCTTC.

This clonotype appeared many times. J is TRBJ2-1 and V is TRBV20-1; 9 bases are shared with TRBD2. The length of the CDR3 is 16 residues. The germline V gene has CDR1 DFQATT and CDR2 SNEGSKA (reference sequence). Trimming cost V 3 bases and J 4 bases; bases outside gene matches: 10. The CDR3 region has the DNA TGCAGTGCTAGCGTCTCTGCGGGAGGGAGGTACAATGAGCAGTTCTTC. It is translated as CSASVSAGGRYNEQFF.

This chain uses TRBV5-1 with TRBJ2-1; 7 nucleotides match TRBD1. The trim removed 0 bases at V and 7 bases at J, leaving 4 bases unmatched. CDR3 length: 14 amino acids. Germline V gene sequence: CDR1 SGHRS, CDR2 YFSETQ. DNA of the CDR3: TGCGCCAGCAGCTTGGTAGGGGGCGTAAATGAGCAGTTCTTC. This gives the protein CASSLVGGVNEQFF.

The count of this clonotype is one. The chain uses TRBV7-2 and TRBJ2-3; D gene ambiguous. Trimming took 0 bases from V and 4 from J, leaving 11 bases between them. The CDR3 consists of 15 residues. Germline values: CDR1 SGHTA, CDR2 FQGNSA. The CDR3 DNA reads as TGTGCCAGCAGCTTAGCGGCCCGTACACCAGATACGCAGTATTTT. Amino acids: CASSLAARTPDTQYF.

This clonotype was observed at least ten times. The chain carries TRBV7-8 and TRBJ2-7; TRBD2 is a possible D gene (6 bases). Trimming pared 5 bases from V and 7 bases from J, leaving 12 bases between. The CDR3 runs to 12 residues. The germline gives CDR1 SGHVS, CDR2 FQNEAQ. DNA of the CDR3: TGTGCCAGCAGCCCCGGGACTTGGGAGCAGTACTTC. It translates to CASSPGTWEQYF.

The sample holds many counts of this clonotype. This rearrangement joins TRBV20-1 to TRBJ2-3; 8 bases match TRBD2. V trimming: 1 base; J trimming: 4 bases; junction bases outside the gene matches: 7. The CDR3 consists of 15 residues. Germline CDR1 DFQATT, CDR2 SNEGSKA (reference sequence). The CDR3 loop is CSARASPAGADTQYF. The CDR3 DNA sequence: TGCAGTGCTAGAGCGAGTCCAGCGGGAGCAGATACGCAGTATTTT.

This clonotype was picked up many times. This sequence joins TRBV3-1 and TRBJ2-3, with 12 bases aligning to TRBD2. The trim removed 1 base at V and 4 bases at J, leaving 6 bases unmatched. The V gene's germline CDR1 is LGHDT and CDR2 YNNKEL (reference sequence). The CDR3 has 17 residues. Here the CDR3 reads CASSQGLAGVFPDTQYF. CDR3 in DNA: TGTGCCAGCAGCCAAGGACTAGCGGGAGTATTCCCAGATACGCAGTATTTT.

This clonotype was recorded a few times. The chain couples TRBV18 to TRBJ2-6, with D uncertain. Germline-derived CDR1 and CDR2 are KGHSH and LQKENI. The CDR3 contains 15 residues. V lost 1 base to trimming and J lost 2 bases, with 6 bases between them. Here the CDR3 reads CASSPQGTGANVLTF. The DNA of the CDR3 is TGTGCCAGCTCACCACAGGGTACTGGGGCCAACGTCCTGACTTTC.

Many counts were recorded for this clonotype. The chain carries TRBV11-1 and TRBJ2-7; 8 bases match TRBD1. The CDR3 contains 15 residues. Trimming at V came to 5 bases and at J to 3 bases, leaving 9 bases not matched to a gene. CDR1 is SGHAT and CDR2 is FQDESV in the germline V gene (reference sequence). The CDR3 protein is CASSRGTGHFYEQYF. CDR3 sequence (DNA): TGTGCCAGCAGCCGCGGGACAGGCCACTTCTACGAGCAGTACTTC.

The J gene is TRBJ2-3, the V gene TRBV5-4, with D possibly TRBD1 on 5 matching bases. CDR1 and CDR2 (germline): SGHNT, YYREEE (reference sequence). The CDR3 loop spans 14 amino acids. V was shortened by 4 bases and J by 2 bases, with 11 bases between the two germline ends. CDR3 loop: CASSPDTYTDTQYF. CDR3 coding DNA: TGTGCCAGCAGCCCGGACACCTACACAGATACGCAGTATTTT.

This clonotype has at least ten counts. The rearrangement joins TRBV7-8 to TRBJ1-2; 10 positions match TRBD1. From germline, CDR1 is SGHVS and CDR2 FQNEAQ. V dropped 9 bases and J dropped 0; count of bases not matched to a gene: 1. The CDR3 runs 13 residues. The CDR3 here is CASGTGANYGYTF. The CDR3 region has the DNA TGTGCCAGTGGGACAGGGGCTAACTATGGCTACACCTTC.

This clonotype was found many times. CDR3 nucleotide sequence: TGTGCCAGCGTGCACTGGAGCACAGATACGCAGTATTTT. Protein: CASVHWSTDTQYF. The chain combines TRBV6-1 with TRBJ2-3, with D uncertain. The germline V gene encodes CDR1 MNHNS and CDR2 SASEGT. The CDR3 covers 13 residues. V was trimmed by 8 bases and J by 0 bases, leaving 9 bases between them.